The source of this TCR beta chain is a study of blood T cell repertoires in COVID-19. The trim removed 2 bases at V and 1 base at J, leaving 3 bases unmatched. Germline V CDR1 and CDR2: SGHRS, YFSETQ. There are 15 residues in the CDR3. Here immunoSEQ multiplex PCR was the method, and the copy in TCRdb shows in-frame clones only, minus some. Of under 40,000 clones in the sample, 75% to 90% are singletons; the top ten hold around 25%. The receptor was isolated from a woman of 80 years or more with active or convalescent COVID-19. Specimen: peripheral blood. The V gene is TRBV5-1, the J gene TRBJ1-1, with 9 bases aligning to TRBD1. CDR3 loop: CASSLGTGQNTEAFF. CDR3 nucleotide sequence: TGCGCCAGCAGCTTAGGGACAGGGCAGAACACTGAAGCTTTCTTT.